A single sample is the source of the 15 T cell receptor beta chains below, sequenced in a study of OX40 agonist ivuxolimab in advanced cancers. Library construction relied on the immunoSEQ multiplex PCR assay. In its TCRdb copy, this immuneACCESS table keeps in-frame sequences only and misses some clones. Where compared with another copy, unresolved V genes explain less than half of these, and the others have no known cause. Across this sample there are tens of thousands of clones, with under 95% seen only once. The ten largest account for 0.7% to 1% of the sample. Sequenced here: CD4+ or CD8+ T cells sorted from blood, sampled in a trial of the OX40 agonist ivuxolimab. The receptors were gathered from an adult with an advanced solid tumor such as melanoma, head and neck, liver or kidney cancer.

This clone was counted a few times. The V call is TRBV7-2, the J call TRBJ1-1; TRBD1 is a possible D gene (6 bases). The germline V gene has CDR1 SGHTA and CDR2 FQGNSA. This CDR3 has 13 residues. Trimming took 7 bases from V and 4 from J, leaving 13 bases between them. CDR3 sequence: CASTSRGSTEAFF. CDR3 nucleotides: TGTGCCAGCACCTCCAGGGGAAGCACTGAAGCTTTCTTT.

The chain joins TRBV25-1 to TRBJ1-1; no firm D call. Germline CDR1 and CDR2: MGHDK and SYGVNS. Trimming removed 9 bases at V and 1 base at J, with 12 bases between. The CDR3 is 13 amino acids. The CDR3 nucleotides read TGTGCCAGTGTTCCCTGGGGGAACACTGAAGCTTTCTTT. Its protein product is CASVPWGNTEAFF. The entire variable domain, with the rest obtained from reference TRBV25-1 and TRBJ1-1, is as follows: EADIYQTPRYLVIGTGKKITLECSQTMGHDKMYWYQQDPGMELHLIHYSYGVNSTEKGDLSSESTVSRIRTEHFPLTLESARPSHTSQYLCASVPWGNTEAFFGQGTRLTVV.

For the CDR3, the DNA is TGTGCCAGCAGTACTGGACTAGCGGGAGGGCCCGGGGAGCTGTTTTTT. Amino acid sequence: CASSTGLAGGPGELFF. The chain employs TRBV11-3 and TRBJ2-2; 15 nucleotides agree with TRBD2. Germline-derived CDR1 and CDR2 are SGHNT and YENEEA. The V segment lost 6 bases and the J segment 6 bases; nucleotides outside the gene matches: 5. The CDR3 totals 16 residues.

V is TRBV5-5 and J is TRBJ2-6, with D tentatively TRBD1 or TRBD2 (5 bases each). The CDR3 has 18 residues. Trimming shortened V by 0 bases and J by 4 bases, and 17 bases separated the two germline ends. Germline CDR1 and CDR2: SGHKS and YYEKEE (reference sequence). CDR3 sequence (DNA): TGTGCCAGCAGCTTGGCCGGGGCCCTCCAAGCGGGGGCCAACGTCCTGACTTTC. It codes for CASSLAGALQAGANVLTF.

This chain connects TRBV27 to TRBJ1-1; TRBD1 is a possible D gene (5 bases). CDR3 size: 14 residues. Germline V gene lookup returns CDR1 MNHEY and CDR2 SMNVEV (reference sequence). V gave up 8 bases and J gave up 4 bases, with 17 bases separating them. CDR3 nucleotide sequence: TGTGCCAGCCGATACGACAGATTGGCCACTGAAGCTTTCTTT. This gives the protein CASRYDRLATEAFF.

Here the CDR3 DNA reads TGTGCCAGCACAACCGGGACAGGGGGCGCAGGAGATACGCAGTATTTT. Its protein is CASTTGTGGAGDTQYF. J is TRBJ2-3 and V is TRBV6-6; 12 bases agree with TRBD1. The CDR3 has 16 residues. Germline lookup yields CDR1 MNHNY and CDR2 SVGAGI (reference sequence). Trimming cost V 7 bases and J 5 bases; bases outside gene matches: 10.

There are a few counts of this clone. V usage is TRBV10-3 and J usage is TRBJ1-2; no clear D. The germline V gene has CDR1 ENHRY and CDR2 SYGVKD. The CDR3 loop spans 12 amino acids. The V end was cut by 0 bases, the J end by 8 bases, with 7 bases between. CDR3 nucleotide sequence: TGTGCCATCAGTGAGTCGACCACAGGCTACACCTTC. As protein: CAISESTTGYTF.

The chain carries TRBV7-2 and TRBJ1-5; tentatively, D is TRBD1 (5 bases). The ends were cut back, 2 bases at V and 5 bases at J, with 7 bases in the middle. Germline assignment: CDR1 SGHTA and CDR2 FQGNSA. CDR3 size: 13 residues. The CDR3 sequence: CASSLMGDQPQHF. The CDR3 DNA reads as TGTGCCAGCAGCTTAATGGGGGATCAGCCCCAGCATTTT.

The chain has TRBV30 and TRBJ2-1, with D possibly TRBD2 on 5 matching bases. The CDR3 contains 14 residues. The germline CDR1 and CDR2 sequences are GTSNPN and SVGIG (reference sequence). V gave up 1 base and J gave up 6 bases, with 13 bases separating them. In nucleotides, the CDR3 is TGTGCCTGGAGTGGGACTGGATATGCCAATGAGCAGTTCTTC. Its protein product is CAWSGTGYANEQFF.

The chain carries TRBV5-1 and TRBJ1-2; no clear D. CDR3 length equals 14 residues. The germline gives CDR1 SGHRS, CDR2 YFSETQ. The ends were cut back, 6 bases at V and 1 base at J, with 13 bases in the middle. In nucleotides, the CDR3 is TGCGCCAGCACCCCTTTCGTGAGTAACTATGGCTACACCTTC. Its protein product is CASTPFVSNYGYTF.

The V and J genes are TRBV2 and TRBJ1-1; 7 bases map to TRBD1. The trim removed 7 bases at V and 0 bases at J, leaving 5 bases unmatched. This CDR3 contains 14 residues. Germline assignment: CDR1 SNHLY and CDR2 FYNNEI. CDR3 amino acids: CASTKDRMNTEAFF. CDR3 DNA: TGTGCCAGCACCAAGGACAGGATGAACACTGAAGCTTTCTTT.

The chain joins TRBV29-1 to TRBJ2-3; 9 bases map to TRBD1. V shed 7 bases, J shed 2 bases, and the junction held 7 bases outside the gene matches. CDR3 length: 14 amino acids. Germline lookup yields CDR1 SQVTM and CDR2 ANQGSEA. CDR3 nucleotide sequence: TGCAGCGGCACGAAACAGGGGGCCACAGATACGCAGTATTTT. Residues: CSGTKQGATDTQYF.

The J gene is TRBJ2-2, the V gene TRBV27, with 15 bases identical to TRBD2. Germline lookup yields CDR1 MNHEY and CDR2 SMNVEV (reference sequence). This CDR3 comprises 17 residues. The V and J ends lost 5 bases and 5 bases, in that order; junction bases with no gene match: 6. The CDR3 bases are TGTGCCAGCAGTAGGACTAGCGGGAGGGCCTTGACCGGGGAGCTGTTTTTT. It translates to CASSRTSGRALTGELFF.

As DNA, the CDR3 is TGTGCCAGTAGTACCCAGGCTATCGAGGGCACTGAAGCTTTCTTT. Translation gives CASSTQAIEGTEAFF. The V gene is TRBV19, the J gene TRBJ1-1, with D uncertain. The CDR3 is made up of 15 amino acids. V was cut by 4 bases and J by 4 bases, with 16 bases left in between. Germline V CDR1 and CDR2: LNHDA, SQIVND (reference sequence).

The CDR3 protein is CASGREPGYEQYF. CDR3 in DNA: TGTGCCAGCGGTCGGGAACCAGGCTACGAGCAGTACTTC. The chain carries TRBV6-5 and TRBJ2-7; the D gene is possibly TRBD2 (5 bases). The germline V gene encodes CDR1 MNHEY and CDR2 SVGAGI. This CDR3 contains 13 residues. V lost 8 bases, J lost 3 bases, and 14 bases lay in between.